This TCR beta chain was profiled in a study of shared clonotypes between healthy human individuals. Profiled with immunoSEQ multiplex PCR; TCRdb holds only in-frame clones, not every one. The sample lists 2 million to 3 million clones, approximately 94% occurring once. Comments on this clone: This same CDR3 is encoded by further DNA sequences in the sample.

Germline V gene sequence: CDR1 SGHRS, CDR2 YFSETQ. The CDR3 extends over 15 amino acids. V was shortened by 0 bases and J by 0 bases, with 4 bases between the two germline ends. Source material: naive CD4+ T cells from PBMCs. As for subset: CD45RA+ positively selected. This TCR was recovered from a man aged 18 to 35 in good health. Some clones in this sample may be carry-over from other donors' samples. The chain couples TRBV5-1 to TRBJ2-6; D is ambiguous. The CDR3 is CASSLGASGANVLTF. CDR3 DNA sequence: TGCGCCAGCAGCTTGGGCGCCTCTGGGGCCAACGTCCTGACTTTC. The full variable domain, completed using reference TRBV5-1 and TRBJ2-6, is KAGVTQTPRYLIKTRGQQVTLSCSPISGHRSVSWYQQTPGQGLQFLFEYFSETQRNKGNFPGRFSGRQFSNSRSEMNVSTLELGDSALYLCASSLGASGANVLTFGAGSRLTVL.